Presented here are 30 T cell receptor beta chains from one specimen sequenced in a study of blood T cell repertoires in COVID-19. Clones were read by immunoSEQ multiplex PCR, and TCRdb kept only the in-frame ones, dropping some. The table shows a few hundred thousand clones, with more than 75% occurring only once. The specimen was PBMCs or T cells enriched from blood (not recorded which). Source of these receptors: a woman aged 45-60 years who had recovered from COVID-19.

This sequence joins TRBV5-1 and TRBJ1-3; 7 bases are shared with TRBD1. V shed 2 bases, J shed 0 bases, and the junction held 2 bases outside the gene matches. The CDR3 is 15 amino acids. Germline V CDR1 and CDR2: SGHRS, YFSETQ. As DNA, the CDR3 is TGCGCCAGCAGCTTCTCAGGGGGCTCTGGAAACACCATATATTTT. It translates to CASSFSGGSGNTIYF.

V is TRBV20-1 and J is TRBJ1-5, with 9 bases lining up with TRBD1. The CDR3 runs to 19 residues. V dropped 5 bases and J dropped 0; count of bases not matched to a gene: 17. Per the germline V gene, CDR1 is DFQATT and CDR2 is SNEGSKA (reference sequence). CDR3 in DNA: TGCAGTGCTGGTGGATTCGACAGGGGGGTCCCTTATAGCAATCAGCCCCAGCATTTT. Translating gives CSAGGFDRGVPYSNQPQHF.

This clone has just a few counts. The V gene is TRBV7-9, the J gene TRBJ1-4; a weak D match, TRBD1 (5 bases). There are 16 residues in the CDR3. Germline CDR1 and CDR2: SEHNR and FQNEAQ (reference sequence). Trimming cost V 0 bases and J 4 bases, with 12 bases left between them. The chain's CDR3 is CASSLAWGGFNEKLFF. The CDR3 nucleotides are TGTGCCAGCAGCTTAGCGTGGGGGGGATTTAATGAAAAACTGTTTTTT.

The chain has TRBV30 and TRBJ2-7, with TRBD1 identical over 7 bases. Germline CDR1 reads GTSNPN; CDR2 reads SVGIG (reference sequence). The CDR3 spans 12 residues. Unmatched junction bases numbered 4, after V lost 4 bases and J lost 4 bases. The DNA for the CDR3 is TGTGCCTGGAAAACAGGGGCATACGAGCAGTACTTC. This codes for CAWKTGAYEQYF.

The CDR3 region is CASSLGQRGGTGELFF. DNA of the CDR3: TGTGCCAGCAGTTTAGGTCAGCGGGGGGGCACCGGGGAGCTGTTTTTT. This chain uses TRBV25-1 with TRBJ2-2, with 10 bases lining up with TRBD2. The CDR3 length is 16 residues. Per the germline V gene, CDR1 is MGHDK and CDR2 is SYGVNS. Germline trimming cut 5 bases from V and 4 bases from J; bases unmatched to any gene: 7. The full variable domain, in which reference TRBV25-1 and TRBJ2-2 provide the parts outside the CDR3, is EADIYQTPRYLVIGTGKKITLECSQTMGHDKMYWYQQDPGMELHLIHYSYGVNSTEKGDLSSESTVSRIRTEHFPLTLESARPSHTSQYLCASSLGQRGGTGELFFGEGSRLTVL.

The chain joins TRBV5-1 to TRBJ2-2; 8 positions agree with TRBD2. There are 15 residues in the CDR3. Unmatched junction bases numbered 3, after V lost 2 bases and J lost 3 bases. The germline gives CDR1 SGHRS, CDR2 YFSETQ. CDR3 coding DNA: TGCGCCAGCAGCTTCGGGAGGGGGGACACCGGGGAGCTGTTTTTT. Protein: CASSFGRGDTGELFF.

This chain connects TRBV4-3 to TRBJ2-3, with TRBD2 matching 13 bases. The trim removed 4 bases at V and 0 bases at J, leaving 7 bases unmatched. The V gene's germline CDR1 is LGHNA and CDR2 YSLEER. There are 18 residues in the CDR3. The CDR3 sequence is CASSRGLAGDRSTDTQYF. In DNA, the CDR3 is TGCGCCAGCAGCCGCGGACTAGCGGGGGATAGAAGCACAGATACGCAGTATTTT.

The V and J genes are TRBV29-1 and TRBJ1-1; 9 positions agree with TRBD1. The germline gives CDR1 SQVTM, CDR2 ANQGSEA. Trimming cost V 7 bases and J 3 bases; bases outside gene matches: 12. The CDR3 is made up of 15 amino acids. The CDR3 nucleotides read TGCAGCGCCCGAGGGACAGGGCGGGATGACACTGAAGCTTTCTTT. Protein: CSARGTGRDDTEAFF.

This clone was recorded once. This same CDR3 is encoded by further DNA sequences in the sample. The chain links TRBV28 to TRBJ1-2; no clear D gene. Germline V gene data show CDR1 as MDHEN and CDR2 as SYDVKM. Trimming took 1 base from V and 5 from J, leaving 5 bases between them. This CDR3 comprises 12 residues. CDR3 coding DNA: TGTGCCAGCAGTTTATCGGGGTATGGCTACACCTTC. Translation: CASSLSGYGYTF.

The chain couples TRBV11-2 to TRBJ2-7; 8 nucleotides match TRBD1. Trimming took 6 bases from V and 3 from J; bases not matched to a gene: 10. Per the germline V gene, CDR1 is SGHAT and CDR2 is FQNNGV. This CDR3 is 15 amino acids long. CDR3 region: CASSYFGQGDYEQYF. Here the CDR3 DNA reads TGTGCCAGCAGTTACTTTGGACAGGGAGACTACGAGCAGTACTTC.

This chain joins TRBV4-2 and TRBJ1-1, with D tentatively TRBD1 (5 bases). Germline loops: CDR1 LGHNA, CDR2 YNFKEQ. This CDR3 is built from 18 residues. V dropped 2 bases and J dropped 0 bases, with 19 bases sitting between them. CDR3 region: CASSQRTREGMLNTEAFF. CDR3 sequence (DNA): TGTGCCAGCAGCCAACGAACCAGGGAAGGGATGTTGAACACTGAAGCTTTCTTT.

The rearrangement joins TRBV2 to TRBJ1-1, with TRBD1 matching 9 bases. This CDR3 has 15 residues. The V and J ends lost 6 bases and 4 bases, in that order; junction bases with no gene match: 9. CDR1 is SNHLY, CDR2 FYNNEI, per germline. The CDR3 is CASSRRQGGGTEAFF. The CDR3, as DNA: TGTGCCAGCAGCCGACGACAGGGGGGGGGCACTGAAGCTTTCTTT.

The rearrangement uses TRBV5-8 and TRBJ2-6, with TRBD2 identical over 7 bases. After removal of 3 bases from V and 2 bases from J, the junction contained 17 bases not matched to a gene. Germline V lookup: CDR1 SGHTS, CDR2 YDEGEE. This CDR3 is 20 amino acids long. The CDR3 DNA is TGTGCCAGCAGCTCGATATGGGGGGGACTTTATACTCCTGGGGCCAACGTCCTGACTTTC. Translated: CASSSIWGGLYTPGANVLTF. The whole variable domain, remainder taken from reference TRBV5-8 and TRBJ2-6, is EAGVTQSPTHLIKTRGQQATLRCSPISGHTSVYWYQQALGLGLQFLLWYDEGEERNRGNFPPRFSGRQFPNYSSELNVNALELEDSALYLCASSSIWGGLYTPGANVLTFGAGSRLTVL.

J is TRBJ2-4 and V is TRBV11-2; 16 nucleotides align to TRBD2. The trim removed 6 bases at V and 3 bases at J, leaving 5 bases unmatched. From germline, CDR1 is SGHAT and CDR2 FQNNGV. CDR3 length: 17 amino acids. The CDR3: CASRGLAGGPGKNIQYF. The CDR3 region has the DNA TGTGCCAGCAGGGGACTAGCGGGGGGGCCCGGCAAAAACATTCAGTACTTC. The full variable domain, completed using reference TRBV11-2 and TRBJ2-4, is EAGVAQSPRYKIIEKRQSVAFWCNPISGHATLYWYQQILGQGPKLLIQFQNNGVVDDSQLPKDRFSAERLKGVDSTLKIQPAKLEDSAVYLCASRGLAGGPGKNIQYFGAGTRLSVL.

This chain connects TRBV19 to TRBJ1-3, with D possibly being TRBD1 (6 bases). Germline CDR1 and CDR2: LNHDA and SQIVND (reference sequence). Deletions cut 6 bases from V and 4 bases from J, with 16 bases between. CDR3 length equals 15 residues. The CDR3 region is CASRTTGLGGNTIYF. CDR3 coding DNA: TGTGCCAGTAGAACGACAGGCTTGGGAGGAAACACCATATATTTT.

This clone appeared a few times. The V and J genes are TRBV3-1 (or the pseudogene TRBV3-2) and TRBJ1-5; TRBD1 aligns across 11 bases. The CDR3 spans 16 residues. V trimming: 4 bases; J trimming: 6 bases; junction bases outside the gene matches: 8. The germline gives CDR1 LGHDT, CDR2 YNNKEL (reference sequence). As DNA, the CDR3 is TGTGCCAGCAGCCCAAACTCGGACAGGGGGCTTCAGCCCCAGCATTTT. Translating gives CASSPNSDRGLQPQHF.

This clone was seen just once. V is TRBV5-1 and J is TRBJ1-6; D is possibly TRBD1 (6 bases). V lost 6 bases to trimming and J lost 8 bases, with 12 bases between them. The CDR3 has 13 amino acids. The germline gives CDR1 SGHRS, CDR2 YFSETQ. The CDR3 sequence: CASNKGDDSPLHF. CDR3 nucleotide sequence: TGCGCCAGCAATAAGGGGGACGATTCACCCCTCCACTTT.

This clone was observed a handful of times. This sequence joins TRBV2 and TRBJ1-4; no clear D. The CDR3 runs to 14 residues. Germline lookup yields CDR1 SNHLY and CDR2 FYNNEI. Trimming left V 6 bases short and J 3 bases short, with 11 bases between. CDR3 amino acids: CASRGRTANEKLFF. CDR3 in DNA: TGTGCCAGCAGGGGGAGGACCGCTAATGAAAAACTGTTTTTT.

The chain links TRBV10-3 to TRBJ1-2; 8 nucleotides match TRBD1. CDR3 length equals 15 residues. CDR1 ENHRY and CDR2 SYGVKD come from the germline V gene. V was clipped by 3 bases and J by 7 bases; unmatched bases: 10. In DNA form, the CDR3 reads TGTGCCATCAGTGACCCCGACAGGGGCCTAGGTGGCTACACCTTC. Its translation: CAISDPDRGLGGYTF.

The chain has TRBV4-1 and TRBJ2-7; 8 nucleotides align to TRBD1. The J segment lost 4 bases and the V segment lost 4 bases, leaving 9 bases of the junction unmatched. CDR3 length equals 15 residues. Germline V gene data show CDR1 as MGHRA and CDR2 as YSYEKL. The DNA for the CDR3 is TGCGCCAGCAGCCGAGAGGACAGGGTCTTTTACGAGCAGTACTTC. Encoded protein: CASSREDRVFYEQYF.

The genes are TRBV18 and TRBJ1-3; 8 nucleotides align to TRBD1. The CDR3 sequence is 15 residues long. J was trimmed by 1 base and V by 2 bases; bases with no gene match: 1. Germline loops: CDR1 KGHSH, CDR2 LQKENI. DNA for the CDR3: TGTGCCAGCTCACCAGGACAGGGATCTGGAAACACCATATATTTT. Encoded protein: CASSPGQGSGNTIYF.

Points on this clone: Other DNA sequences from this sample encode an identical CDR3 as well. The genes are TRBV18 and TRBJ1-5, with TRBD1 identical over 7 bases. The CDR3 has 13 amino acids. Germline V lookup: CDR1 KGHSH, CDR2 LQKENI. With V trimmed by 4 bases and J by 7 bases, 4 bases remained unmatched. The CDR3: CASSQDRDQPQHF. The CDR3, as DNA: TGTGCCAGCTCACAAGACAGGGACCAGCCCCAGCATTTT.

The chain has TRBV7-2 and TRBJ2-1, with 9 nucleotides matching TRBD1. Trimming took 5 bases from V and 7 from J; bases not matched to a gene: 6. This CDR3 spans 14 amino acids. Looked up from germline, CDR1 is SGHTA and CDR2 is FQGNSA. CDR3 in amino acids: CASSPGTGTNEQFF. The CDR3 region has the DNA TGTGCCAGCAGCCCCGGGACAGGGACAAATGAGCAGTTCTTC.

This chain links TRBV11-3 with TRBJ2-3; D is perhaps TRBD2 (6 bases). Trimming took off 5 bases at V and 6 bases at J, with 12 bases between the two ends. The CDR3 contains 13 residues. The V gene's germline CDR1 is SGHNT and CDR2 YENEEA. The CDR3 here is CASSPLGRDTQYF. CDR3 nucleotide sequence: TGTGCCAGCAGCCCCCTGGGGAGGGATACGCAGTATTTT.

The rearrangement joins TRBV7-6 to TRBJ2-5, with 10 nucleotides matching TRBD2. Germline CDR1 is SGHVS and CDR2 is FNYEAQ. V trimming: 8 bases; J trimming: 5 bases; junction bases outside the gene matches: 5. The CDR3 is made up of 13 amino acids. The CDR3 DNA is TGTGCCAGCGCCAGCGGGGGGGCGGAGACCCAGTACTTC. Protein: CASASGGAETQYF. Using reference TRBV7-6 and TRBJ2-5 for the parts outside the CDR3, the full variable domain is GAGVSQSPRYKVTKRGQDVALRCDPISGHVSLYWYRQALGQGPEFLTYFNYEAQQDKSGLPNDRFSAERPEGSISTLTIQRTEQRDSAMYRCASASGGAETQYFGPGTRLLVL.

V is TRBV9 and J is TRBJ2-4; D unresolved. This CDR3 has 15 amino acids. V was cut by 0 bases and J by 5 bases, with 12 bases left in between. Germline CDR1 reads SGDLS; CDR2 reads YYNGEE. The CDR3 is CASSVDGGVQNIQYF. The CDR3 nucleotides read TGTGCCAGCAGCGTAGATGGCGGAGTACAAAACATTCAGTACTTC.

The rearrangement joins TRBV10-2 to TRBJ1-6; 8 positions match TRBD1. The CDR3 covers 15 residues. CDR1 and CDR2 from the germline V gene are WSHSY and SAAADI. V trimming: 0 bases; J trimming: 5 bases; junction bases outside the gene matches: 0. The CDR3 loop is CASSESTGDNSPLHF. CDR3 DNA: TGCGCCAGCAGTGAGTCGACAGGGGATAATTCACCCCTCCACTTT.

The rearrangement links TRBV9 to TRBJ1-2; a weak D match, TRBD1 (6 bases). V lost 1 base to trimming and J lost 4 bases, with 11 bases between them. This CDR3 is 14 amino acids long. Germline lookup yields CDR1 SGDLS and CDR2 YYNGEE. The CDR3 nucleotides are TGTGCCAGCAGCGTATTGGGGGCTGGCTATGGCTACACCTTC. It specifies CASSVLGAGYGYTF.

This chain connects TRBV14 to TRBJ2-5; D is possibly TRBD1 (6 bases). The germline CDR1 and CDR2 sequences are SGHDN and FVKESK. V lost 0 bases and J lost 4, with 12 bases in between. The CDR3 has 15 residues. CDR3 nucleotide sequence: TGTGCCAGCAGCCAAGATTGGGGGCCGGGAGAGACCCAGTACTTC. It codes for CASSQDWGPGETQYF.

This chain connects TRBV2 to TRBJ1-1; maybe TRBD1 (5 bases). V was cut by 6 bases and J by 3 bases, with 14 bases left in between. CDR3 length: 14 residues. CDR1 is SNHLY, CDR2 FYNNEI, per germline. The CDR3 protein is CASRPTVFDTEAFF. CDR3 sequence (DNA): TGTGCCAGCAGACCGACAGTTTTCGACACTGAAGCTTTCTTT.